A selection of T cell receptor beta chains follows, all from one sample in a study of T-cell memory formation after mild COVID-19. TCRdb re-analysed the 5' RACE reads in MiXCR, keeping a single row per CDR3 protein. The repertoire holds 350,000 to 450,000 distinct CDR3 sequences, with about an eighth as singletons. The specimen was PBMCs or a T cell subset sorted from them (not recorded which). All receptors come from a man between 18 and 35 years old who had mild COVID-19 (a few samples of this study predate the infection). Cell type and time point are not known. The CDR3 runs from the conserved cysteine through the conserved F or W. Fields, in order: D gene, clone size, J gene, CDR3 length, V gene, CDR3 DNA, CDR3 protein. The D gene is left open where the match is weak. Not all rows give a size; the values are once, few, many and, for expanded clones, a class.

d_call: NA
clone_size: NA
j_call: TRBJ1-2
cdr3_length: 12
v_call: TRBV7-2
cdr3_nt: TGTGCCAGCAGCTTTTGGGACTATGGCTACACCTTC
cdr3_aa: CASSFWDYGYTF

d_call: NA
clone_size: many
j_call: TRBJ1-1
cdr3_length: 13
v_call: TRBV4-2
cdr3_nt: TGTGCCAGCAGCCAAGACCGGGACACTGAAGCTTTCTTT
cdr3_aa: CASSQDRDTEAFF

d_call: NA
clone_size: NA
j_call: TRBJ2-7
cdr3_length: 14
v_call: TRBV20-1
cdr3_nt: TGCAGTGCTAGTGTTGGGACACGAACCTACGAGCAGTACTTC
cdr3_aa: CSASVGTRTYEQYF

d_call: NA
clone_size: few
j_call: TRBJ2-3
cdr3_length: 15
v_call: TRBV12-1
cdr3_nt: TGTGCCAGCGCTCGCCTTTGGGGGGTGGTAGATACGCAGTATTTT
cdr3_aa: CASARLWGVVDTQYF

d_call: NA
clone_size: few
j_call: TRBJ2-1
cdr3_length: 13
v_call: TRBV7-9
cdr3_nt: TGTGCCAGCAGCACTAGACCCTACAATGAGCAGTTCTTC
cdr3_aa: CASSTRPYNEQFF

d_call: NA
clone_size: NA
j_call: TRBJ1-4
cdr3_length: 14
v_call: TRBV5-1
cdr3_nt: TGCGCCAGCAGCTCGGGACTAGAGGGGGAAAAACTGTTTTTT
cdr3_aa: CASSSGLEGEKLFF

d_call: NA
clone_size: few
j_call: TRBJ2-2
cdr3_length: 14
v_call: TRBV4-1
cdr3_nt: TGCGCCAGCAGCCAGCTGGTAAACACCGGGGAGCTGTTTTTT
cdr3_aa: CASSQLVNTGELFF

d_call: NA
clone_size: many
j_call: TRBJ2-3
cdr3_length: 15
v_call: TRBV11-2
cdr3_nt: TGTGCCAGCAGCTTTCAAGGTCCTAGCACAGATACGCAGTATTTT
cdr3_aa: CASSFQGPSTDTQYF

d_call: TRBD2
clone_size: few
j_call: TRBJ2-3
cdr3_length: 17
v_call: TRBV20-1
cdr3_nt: TGCAGTGCTAAGAGGGGCCATAGCGGGGCTAGCACAGATACGCAGTATTTT
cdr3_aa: CSAKRGHSGASTDTQYF

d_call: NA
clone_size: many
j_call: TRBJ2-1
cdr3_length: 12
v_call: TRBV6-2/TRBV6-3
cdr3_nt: TGTGCCAGCAGTTACGAAGTCTCCGAGCAGTTCTTC
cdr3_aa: CASSYEVSEQFF

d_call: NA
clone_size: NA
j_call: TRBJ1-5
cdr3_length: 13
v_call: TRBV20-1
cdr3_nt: TGCAGTGCTAGAGCTAGGGGCAATCAGCCCCAGCATTTT
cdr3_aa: CSARARGNQPQHF

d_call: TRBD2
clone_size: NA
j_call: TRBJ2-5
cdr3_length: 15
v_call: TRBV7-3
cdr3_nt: TGTGCCAGCAGCCCGGGAGGGGGGGGCGTTGAGACCCAGTACTTC
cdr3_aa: CASSPGGGGVETQYF

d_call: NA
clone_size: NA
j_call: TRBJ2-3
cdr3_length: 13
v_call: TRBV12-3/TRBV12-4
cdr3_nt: TGTGCCATCCGAGACGGTTACACAGATACGCAGTATTTT
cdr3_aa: CAIRDGYTDTQYF

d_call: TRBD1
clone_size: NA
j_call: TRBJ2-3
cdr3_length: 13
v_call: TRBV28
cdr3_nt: TGTGCCAGCAGAAGGACAGGGGGAAATACGCAGTATTTT
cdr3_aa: CASRRTGGNTQYF

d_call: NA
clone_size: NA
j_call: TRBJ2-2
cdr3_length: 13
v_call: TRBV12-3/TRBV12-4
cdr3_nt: TGTGCCAGCAGTTATCAGGGGCACGGGGAGCTGTTTTTT
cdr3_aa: CASSYQGHGELFF

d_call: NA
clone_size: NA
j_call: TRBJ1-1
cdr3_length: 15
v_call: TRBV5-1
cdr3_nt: TGCGCCAGCAGCCCGGGGGCCATTATGAACACTGAAGCTTTCTTT
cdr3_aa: CASSPGAIMNTEAFF

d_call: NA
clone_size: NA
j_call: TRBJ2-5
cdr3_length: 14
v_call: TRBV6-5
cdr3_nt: TGTGCCAGCAGTTACTCGGCTGGTTGGGAGACCCAGTACTTC
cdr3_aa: CASSYSAGWETQYF

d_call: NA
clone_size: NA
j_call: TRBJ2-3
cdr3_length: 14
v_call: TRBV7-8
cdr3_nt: TGTGCCAGCAGCCCGACACCAAACACAGATACGCAGTATTTT
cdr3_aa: CASSPTPNTDTQYF

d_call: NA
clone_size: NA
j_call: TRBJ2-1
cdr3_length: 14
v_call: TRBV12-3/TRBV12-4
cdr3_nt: TGTGCCAGCAGTGGGGGATCCCTCTACAATGAGCAGTTCTTC
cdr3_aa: CASSGGSLYNEQFF

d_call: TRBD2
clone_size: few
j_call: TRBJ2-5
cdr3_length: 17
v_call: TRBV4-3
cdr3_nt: TGCGCCAGCAGCCAAGATATCCCGACTAGCGGGGCAGAGACCCAGTACTTC
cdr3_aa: CASSQDIPTSGAETQYF

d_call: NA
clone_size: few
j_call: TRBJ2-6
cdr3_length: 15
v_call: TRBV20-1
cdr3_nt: TGCAGTGCTAGAGATGGAAACTCTGGGGCCAACGTCCTGACTTTC
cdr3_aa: CSARDGNSGANVLTF

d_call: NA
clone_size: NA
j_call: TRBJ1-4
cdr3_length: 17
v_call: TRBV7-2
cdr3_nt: TGTGCCAGCAGCCCTGTCGCGGGGTGGGCCACTAATGAAAAACTGTTTTTT
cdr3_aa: CASSPVAGWATNEKLFF

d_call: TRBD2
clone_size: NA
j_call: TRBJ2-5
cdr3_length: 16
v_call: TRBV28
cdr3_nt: TGTGCCAGCAGTCCCCGACTAGCGGGGTCGGAAGAGACCCAGTACTTC
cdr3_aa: CASSPRLAGSEETQYF

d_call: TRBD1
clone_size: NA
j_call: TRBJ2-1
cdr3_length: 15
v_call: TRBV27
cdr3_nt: TGTGCCAGCAGTCGTCCCGGGACAGGGGCAAATGAGCAGTTCTTC
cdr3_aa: CASSRPGTGANEQFF

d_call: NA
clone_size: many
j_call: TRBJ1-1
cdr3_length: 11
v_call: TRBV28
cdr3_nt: TGTGCCAGCAGTTTCCGGGAGGGGGCTTTCTTT
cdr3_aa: CASSFREGAFF

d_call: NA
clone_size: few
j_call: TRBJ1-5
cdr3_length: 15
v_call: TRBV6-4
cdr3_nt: TGTGCCAGCAATAGGCCAAGTTATAGCAATCAGCCCCAGCATTTT
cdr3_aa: CASNRPSYSNQPQHF

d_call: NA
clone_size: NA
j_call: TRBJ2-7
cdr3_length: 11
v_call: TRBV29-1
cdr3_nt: TGCAGCGTTAGAGACATCCTCGAGCAGTACTTC
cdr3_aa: CSVRDILEQYF

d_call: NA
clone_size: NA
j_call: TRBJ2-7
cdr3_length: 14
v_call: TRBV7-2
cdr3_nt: TGTGCCAGCAGCTTAGCGGGCGGGGACTACGAGCAGTACTTC
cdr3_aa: CASSLAGGDYEQYF

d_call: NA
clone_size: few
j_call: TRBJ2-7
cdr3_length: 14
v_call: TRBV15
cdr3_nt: TGTGCCACCAGCAGGAGGACAGTCTCCAACGAGCAGTACTTC
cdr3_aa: CATSRRTVSNEQYF

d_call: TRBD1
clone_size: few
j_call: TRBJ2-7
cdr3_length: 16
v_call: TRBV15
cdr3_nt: TGTGCCACCAGCAGGGGAAGGACAGGGGGAGTGGGCGAGCAGTACTTC
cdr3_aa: CATSRGRTGGVGEQYF

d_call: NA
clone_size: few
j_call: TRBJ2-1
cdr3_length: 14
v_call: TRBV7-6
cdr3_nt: TGTGCCAGCAGCTTAAATGAACCTTACAATGAGCAGTTCTTC
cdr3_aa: CASSLNEPYNEQFF

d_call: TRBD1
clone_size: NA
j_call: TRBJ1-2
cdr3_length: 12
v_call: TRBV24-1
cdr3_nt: TGTGCCACCAGTCTCACGGGACAGATCTACACCTTC
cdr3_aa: CATSLTGQIYTF

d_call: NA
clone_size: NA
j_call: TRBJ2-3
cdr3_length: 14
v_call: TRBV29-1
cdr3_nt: TGCAGCGCTGGGGGGCGTCTATCTCGGGATACGCAGTATTTT
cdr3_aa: CSAGGRLSRDTQYF

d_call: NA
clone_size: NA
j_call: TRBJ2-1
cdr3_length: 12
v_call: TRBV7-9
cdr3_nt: TGTGCCAGCAGCTTAAATGCGGCTTGGCAGTTCTTC
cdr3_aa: CASSLNAAWQFF

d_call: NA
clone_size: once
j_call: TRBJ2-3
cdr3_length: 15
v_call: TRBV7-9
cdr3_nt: TGTGCCAGCAGCTTAAACAACACTAGCACAGATACGCAGTATTTT
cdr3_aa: CASSLNNTSTDTQYF

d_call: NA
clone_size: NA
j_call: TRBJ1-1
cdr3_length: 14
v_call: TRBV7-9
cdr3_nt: TGTGCCAGCAGCTTAGTCGCCAGGAGGGGTGAAGCTTTCTTT
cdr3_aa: CASSLVARRGEAFF

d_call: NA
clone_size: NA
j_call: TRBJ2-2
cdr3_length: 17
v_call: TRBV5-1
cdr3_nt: TGCGCCAGCAGCTTGGTTCCGCCGGGGCTTAACACCGGGGAGCTGTTTTTT
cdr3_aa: CASSLVPPGLNTGELFF

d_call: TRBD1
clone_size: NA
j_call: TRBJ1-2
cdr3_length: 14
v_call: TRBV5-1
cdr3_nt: TGCGCCAGCACCCAGACAGGGCGGGACTATGGCTACACCTTC
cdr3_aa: CASTQTGRDYGYTF

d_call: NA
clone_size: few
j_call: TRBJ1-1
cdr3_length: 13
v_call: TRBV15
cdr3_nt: TGTGCCACCAGCAGAGATTATCAGGGTTCAGCTTTCTTT
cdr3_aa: CATSRDYQGSAFF

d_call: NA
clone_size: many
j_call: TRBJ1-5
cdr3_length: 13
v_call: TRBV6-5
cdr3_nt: TGTGCCAGCAGTCCCCATCCCAATCAGCCCCAGCATTTT
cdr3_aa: CASSPHPNQPQHF

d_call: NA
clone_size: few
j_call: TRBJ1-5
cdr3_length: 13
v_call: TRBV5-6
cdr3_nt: TGTGCCAGCAGCAGGTGGGGCAATCAGCCCCAGCATTTT
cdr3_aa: CASSRWGNQPQHF

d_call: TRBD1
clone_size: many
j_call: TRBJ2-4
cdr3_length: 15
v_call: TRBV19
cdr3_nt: TGTGCCAGTAGTGGGACAGGGAGGATGGAAAACATTCAGTACTTC
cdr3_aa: CASSGTGRMENIQYF

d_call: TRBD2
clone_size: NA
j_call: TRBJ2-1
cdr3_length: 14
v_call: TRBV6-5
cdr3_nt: TGTGCCACCCGCGGGCGGGGGGGAGAGGAAGAGCAGTTCTTC
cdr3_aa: CATRGRGGEEEQFF

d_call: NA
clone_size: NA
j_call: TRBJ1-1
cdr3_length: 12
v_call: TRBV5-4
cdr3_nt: TGTGCCACCGGAGGGGGTATCACTGAAGCTTTCTTT
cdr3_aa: CATGGGITEAFF

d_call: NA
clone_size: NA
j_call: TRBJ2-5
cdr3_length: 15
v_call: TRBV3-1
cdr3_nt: TGTGCCAGCAGCCAGGGACTGGGGGGCCAAGAGACCCAGTACTTC
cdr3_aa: CASSQGLGGQETQYF

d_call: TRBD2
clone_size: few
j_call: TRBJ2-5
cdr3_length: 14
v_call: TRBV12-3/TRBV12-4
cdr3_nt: TGTGCCAGCAAGACTAGCGGGGGGGGAGAGACCCAGTACTTC
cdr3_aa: CASKTSGGGETQYF

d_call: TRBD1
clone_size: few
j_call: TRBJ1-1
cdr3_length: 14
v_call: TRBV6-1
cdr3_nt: TGTGCCAGCAGTGGGGGACAGGGAAACACTGAAGCTTTCTTT
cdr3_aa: CASSGGQGNTEAFF

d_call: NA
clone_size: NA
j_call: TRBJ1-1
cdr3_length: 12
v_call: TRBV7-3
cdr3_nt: TGTGCCAGCAAGGAACAGAACACTGAAGCTTTCTTT
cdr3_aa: CASKEQNTEAFF

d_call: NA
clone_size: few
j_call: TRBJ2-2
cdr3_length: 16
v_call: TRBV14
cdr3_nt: TGTGCCAGCAGCCAAGAAAGGGACATCCCCACCGGGGAGCTGTTTTTT
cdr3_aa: CASSQERDIPTGELFF